Below, 17 T cell receptor beta chains from the same sample are listed, as sequenced in a study of OX40 agonist ivuxolimab in advanced cancers. Generated by immunoSEQ multiplex PCR, the TCRdb table keeps only in-frame clones and is missing some. The data show about 53,000 clones, with approximately 84% seen just once and approximately 4.2% held by the top ten. This specimen was CD4+ or CD8+ T cells sorted from blood, taken in a trial of the OX40 agonist ivuxolimab. All receptors derive from an adult with an advanced solid tumor such as melanoma, head and neck, liver or kidney cancer.

V is TRBV6-6 and J is TRBJ1-5, with TRBD1 matching over 9 bases. V lost 8 bases to trimming and J lost 0 bases; unmatched junction nucleotides: 5. This CDR3 is built from 15 residues. Germline V gene sequence: CDR1 MNHNY, CDR2 SVGAGI (reference sequence). CDR3 protein: CASGRTGVSNQPQHF. The CDR3 region has the DNA TGTGCCAGCGGTCGGACAGGGGTTAGCAATCAGCCCCAGCATTTT.

The gene calls are TRBV30 and TRBJ2-3; D unclear. Per the germline V gene, CDR1 is GTSNPN and CDR2 is SVGIG (reference sequence). The CDR3 sequence is 12 residues long. V gave up 0 bases and J gave up 4 bases, with 5 bases separating them. CDR3 in amino acids: CAWSVLPDTQYF. CDR3 sequence (DNA): TGTGCCTGGAGTGTACTCCCAGATACGCAGTATTTT.

This clone has a handful of counts. In nucleotides, the CDR3 is TGTGCCAGTAGGGGGGACAGTGCCTACGAGCAGTACTTC. Amino acid sequence: CASRGDSAYEQYF. V usage is TRBV14 and J usage is TRBJ2-7, with D possibly TRBD1 on 7 matching bases. Trimming took off 9 bases at V and 2 bases at J, with 14 bases between the two ends. The V gene's germline CDR1 is SGHDN and CDR2 FVKESK. This CDR3 is 13 amino acids long.

The gene calls are TRBV15 and TRBJ2-5; D gene uncertain. The V gene's germline CDR1 is LNHNV and CDR2 YYDKDF (reference sequence). V shed 0 bases and J shed 4 bases, with 12 bases lying between them. This CDR3 has 15 amino acids. The DNA of the CDR3 is TGTGCCACCAGCAGAGATTCGATTAGTCGAGAGACCCAGTACTTC. This translates into CATSRDSISRETQYF.

The chain joins TRBV9 to TRBJ2-4; D remains ambiguous. Trimming removed 0 bases at V and 1 base at J, with 11 bases between. Germline lookup yields CDR1 SGDLS and CDR2 YYNGEE. CDR3 size: 16 residues. The CDR3 reads CASSVGGDAAKNIQYF. The CDR3 DNA sequence: TGTGCCAGCAGCGTAGGCGGTGATGCGGCCAAAAACATTCAGTACTTC.

The rearrangement links TRBV28 to TRBJ1-4; D is uncertain. V lost 6 bases and J lost 3, with 5 bases in between. Germline V gene data show CDR1 as MDHEN and CDR2 as SYDVKM. CDR3 length equals 12 residues. The CDR3 sequence: CASSSPNEKLFF. The CDR3, as DNA: TGTGCCAGCAGCAGCCCTAATGAAAAACTGTTTTTT.

The CDR3 spells CASSRGQPINTEAFF. CDR3 sequence (DNA): TGTGCCAGCAGTCGCGGACAGCCGATAAACACTGAAGCTTTCTTT. The chain employs TRBV6-1 and TRBJ1-1; possibly TRBD1 for D (6 bases). Germline V gene lookup returns CDR1 MNHNS and CDR2 SASEGT. The CDR3 extends over 15 amino acids. V gave up 5 bases and J gave up 2 bases, with 15 bases separating them.

The J gene is TRBJ2-2, the V gene TRBV11-2; TRBD2 aligns across 9 bases. Germline assignment: CDR1 SGHAT and CDR2 FQNNGV. The J segment lost 4 bases and the V segment lost 5 bases, leaving 8 bases of the junction unmatched. The length of the CDR3 is 16 residues. CDR3 coding DNA: TGTGCCAGCAGCGACAAAGCGGGAGGAATCACCGGGGAGCTGTTTTTT. It translates to CASSDKAGGITGELFF. Full variable domain (rest looked up from reference TRBV11-2 and TRBJ2-2): EAGVAQSPRYKIIEKRQSVAFWCNPISGHATLYWYQQILGQGPKLLIQFQNNGVVDDSQLPKDRFSAERLKGVDSTLKIQPAKLEDSAVYLCASSDKAGGITGELFFGEGSRLTVL.

The chain recombines TRBV4-3 with TRBJ2-1, with D possibly being TRBD2 (6 bases). Germline CDR1 reads LGHNA; CDR2 reads YSLEER. CDR3 size: 15 residues. Trimming shortened V by 1 base and J by 9 bases, and 16 bases separated the two germline ends. The CDR3: CASSQGIGSNGEQFF. The CDR3 DNA sequence: TGCGCCAGCAGCCAAGGGATCGGGAGTAACGGTGAGCAGTTCTTC.

This clone is a singleton in its sample. This rearrangement joins TRBV7-3 to TRBJ2-2; 10 nucleotides agree with TRBD1. Per the germline V gene, CDR1 is SGHTA and CDR2 is FQGTGA. Trimming at V came to 1 base and at J to 4 bases, leaving 6 bases not matched to a gene. CDR3 size: 17 residues. CDR3 loop: CASSLIRQGAVTGELFF. The CDR3 DNA is TGTGCCAGCAGCTTAATTAGACAGGGGGCTGTCACCGGGGAGCTGTTTTTT.

The V call is TRBV29-1, the J call TRBJ2-5; D gene ambiguous. Germline CDR1 reads SQVTM; CDR2 reads ANQGSEA. V was shortened by 2 bases and J by 5 bases, with 15 bases between the two germline ends. The CDR3 extends over 14 amino acids. DNA of the CDR3: TGCAGCGTTGAAAGCGTCGGTCAGCCGGAGACCCAGTACTTC. It yields the protein CSVESVGQPETQYF.

The chain links TRBV9 to TRBJ2-1, with TRBD1 matching 8 bases. Germline V gene data show CDR1 as SGDLS and CDR2 as YYNGEE. CDR3 size: 16 residues. With V trimmed by 4 bases and J by 7 bases, 13 bases remained unmatched. The CDR3 DNA reads TGTGCCAGCAGCAACACCGACAGGGGACATACTAATGAGCAGTTCTTC. It translates to CASSNTDRGHTNEQFF.

V and J are TRBV6-1 and TRBJ2-7; 7 positions agree with TRBD2. The V segment lost 8 bases and the J segment 7 bases; nucleotides outside the gene matches: 17. Germline values: CDR1 MNHNS, CDR2 SASEGT. There are 15 residues in the CDR3. CDR3 nucleotides: TGTGCCAGCCATCGACAGCCAGCGGGAACCGGAGAGCAGTACTTC. Its translation: CASHRQPAGTGEQYF.

The V gene is TRBV5-6, the J gene TRBJ2-5; D may correspond to TRBD1 or TRBD2 (6 bases each). The length of the CDR3 is 16 residues. Per germline, CDR1 SGHDT and CDR2 YYEEEE. The germline V and J ends were trimmed by 3 bases and 2 bases, with 17 bases remaining between them. Here the CDR3 DNA reads TGTGCCAGCAGCTCCCGGGACAAGGGACTTCAAGAGACCCAGTACTTC. It codes for CASSSRDKGLQETQYF.

This chain's CDR3 is CASTPGLASQETQYF. For the CDR3, the DNA is TGTGCCAGCACCCCAGGCCTAGCGAGCCAAGAGACCCAGTACTTC. The chain carries TRBV11-2 and TRBJ2-5, with TRBD2 as a possible D gene (6 bases). The V and J ends lost 7 bases and 1 base respectively, with 16 bases between them. Germline loops: CDR1 SGHAT, CDR2 FQNNGV. This CDR3 region has 15 residues.

The rearrangement joins TRBV5-4 to TRBJ2-7; 8 nucleotides match TRBD1. The V and J ends lost 4 bases and 6 bases, in that order; junction bases with no gene match: 9. The germline V gene has CDR1 SGHNT and CDR2 YYREEE (reference sequence). The CDR3 loop spans 14 amino acids. In nucleotides, the CDR3 is TGTGCCAGCAGCCACGGACAGGGAAGCGGCGAGCAGTACTTC. Protein: CASSHGQGSGEQYF.

The V call is TRBV6-5, the J call TRBJ2-7, with 7 bases fitting TRBD1. Germline V gene data show CDR1 as MNHEY and CDR2 as SVGAGI. The CDR3 sequence is 12 residues long. V gave up 7 bases and J gave up 6 bases; unmatched junction bases: 6. CDR3 bases: TGTGCCAGCACGGAAGGGGGCCTCGAGCAGTACTTC. It yields the protein CASTEGGLEQYF.